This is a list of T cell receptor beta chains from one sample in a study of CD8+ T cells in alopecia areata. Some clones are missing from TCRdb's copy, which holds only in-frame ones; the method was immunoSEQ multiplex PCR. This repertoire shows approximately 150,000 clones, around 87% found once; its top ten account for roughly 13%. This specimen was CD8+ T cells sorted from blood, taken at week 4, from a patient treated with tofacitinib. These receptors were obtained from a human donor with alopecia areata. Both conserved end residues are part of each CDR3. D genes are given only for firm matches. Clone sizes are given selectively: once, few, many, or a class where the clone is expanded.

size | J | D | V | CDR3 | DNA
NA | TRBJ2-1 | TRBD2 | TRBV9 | CASSVGLGEGEQFF | TGTGCCAGCAGCGTAGGGTTGGGGGAGGGTGAGCAGTTCTTC
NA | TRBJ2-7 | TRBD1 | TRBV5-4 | CASSLDRAGEQYF | TGTGCCAGCAGTTTGGACAGGGCGGGCGAGCAGTACTTC
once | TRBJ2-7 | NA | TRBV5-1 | CASSLYNAALAGISYEQYF | TGCGCCAGCAGCTTGTACAACGCCGCGTTGGCGGGGATCTCCTACGAGCAGTACTTC
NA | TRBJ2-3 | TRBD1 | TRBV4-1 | CASSQERAGGTDTQYF | TGCGCCAGCAGCCAAGAAAGGGCAGGGGGTACAGATACGCAGTATTTT
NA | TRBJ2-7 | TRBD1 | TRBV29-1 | CSVGGQGGEQYF | TGCAGCGTTGGAGGACAGGGTGGCGAGCAGTACTTC
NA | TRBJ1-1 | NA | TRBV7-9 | CASSVPLEGAFF | TGTGCCAGCAGCGTCCCTCTCGAGGGAGCTTTCTTT
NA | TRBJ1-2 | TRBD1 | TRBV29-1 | CSVEEVVGQYGYTF | TGCAGCGTTGAAGAGGTCGTGGGACAGTATGGCTACACCTTC
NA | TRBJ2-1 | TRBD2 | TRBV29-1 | CSGGASGYNEQFF | TGCAGCGGAGGGGCTAGCGGTTACAATGAGCAGTTCTTC
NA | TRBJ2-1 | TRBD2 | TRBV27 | CASSLTVRGNEQFF | TGTGCCAGCAGCCTGACAGTGCGGGGGAATGAGCAGTTCTTC
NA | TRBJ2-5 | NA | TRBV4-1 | CASSFAAGGKETQYF | TGCGCCAGCAGCTTCGCCGCCGGGGGAAAAGAGACCCAGTACTTC
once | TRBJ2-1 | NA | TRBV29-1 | CSVEVGSNYNEQFF | TGCAGCGTTGAAGTCGGGAGTAACTACAATGAGCAGTTCTTC
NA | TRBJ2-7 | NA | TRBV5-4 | CASSSQAAYEQYF | TGTGCCAGCAGCTCCCAAGCCGCCTACGAGCAGTACTTC
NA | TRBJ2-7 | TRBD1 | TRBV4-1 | CASSQEDQGVYEQYF | TGCGCCAGCAGCCAAGAGGACCAGGGGGTTTACGAGCAGTACTTC
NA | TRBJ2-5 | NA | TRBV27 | CASSFTGGQETQYF | TGTGCCAGCAGTTTCACCGGGGGCCAAGAGACCCAGTACTTC
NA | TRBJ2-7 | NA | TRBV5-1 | CASSFGISSYEQYF | TGCGCCAGCAGCTTTGGGATAAGCTCCTACGAGCAGTACTTC
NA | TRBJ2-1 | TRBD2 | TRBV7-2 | CASSFPTSGSYEQFF | TGTGCCAGCAGCTTTCCGACTAGCGGGAGTTATGAGCAGTTCTTC
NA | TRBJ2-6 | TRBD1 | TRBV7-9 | CASSFPGGQSGANVLTF | TGTGCCAGCAGCTTCCCAGGGGGCCAGTCTGGGGCCAACGTCCTGACTTTC
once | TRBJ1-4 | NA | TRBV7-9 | CASSFSSGPTNEKLFF | TGTGCCAGCAGCTTCTCTTCGGGACCAACTAATGAAAAACTGTTTTTT
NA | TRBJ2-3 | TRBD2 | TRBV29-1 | CSVPGTRRTDTQYF | TGCAGCGTCCCCGGGACTAGACGCACAGATACGCAGTATTTT
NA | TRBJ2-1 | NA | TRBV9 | CASSVGQSYNEQFF | TGTGCCAGCAGCGTAGGGCAATCCTACAATGAGCAGTTCTTC
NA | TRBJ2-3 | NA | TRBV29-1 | CSVLSLGTDTQYF | TGCAGCGTCCTTTCGTTGGGTACAGATACGCAGTATTTT
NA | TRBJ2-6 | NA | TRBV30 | CAGSTAAGANVLTF | TGTGCCGGATCCACAGCCGCTGGGGCCAACGTCCTGACTTTC
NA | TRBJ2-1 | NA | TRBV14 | CASSQTHTAPYEQFF | TGTGCCAGCAGCCAAACCCACACTGCTCCGTATGAGCAGTTCTTC
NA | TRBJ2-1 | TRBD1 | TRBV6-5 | CASTSGTGVNEQFF | TGTGCCAGCACTTCCGGGACAGGGGTCAATGAGCAGTTCTTC
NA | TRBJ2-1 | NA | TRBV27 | CASSLSKGEQFF | TGTGCCAGCAGTTTATCGAAAGGTGAGCAGTTCTTC
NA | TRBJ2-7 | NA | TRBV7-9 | CASSSAYEQYF | TGTGCCAGCAGCTCAGCCTACGAGCAGTACTTC
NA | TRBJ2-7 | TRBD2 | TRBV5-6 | CASSLGTSDEQYF | TGTGCCAGCAGCTTGGGGACTAGTGACGAGCAGTACTTC
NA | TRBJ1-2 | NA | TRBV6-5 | CASSYSNTYTF | TGTGCCAGCAGTTACTCGAACACCTACACCTTC
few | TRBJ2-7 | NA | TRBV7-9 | CASSHYGELYEQYF | TGTGCCAGCAGCCATTACGGGGAGCTCTACGAGCAGTACTTC
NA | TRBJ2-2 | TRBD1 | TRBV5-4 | CASSQQGTGELFF | TGTGCCAGCAGCCAACAGGGGACCGGGGAGCTGTTTTTT
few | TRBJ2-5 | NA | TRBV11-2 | CASSLGMGDQETQYF | TGTGCCAGCAGCTTAGGGATGGGGGACCAAGAGACCCAGTACTTC
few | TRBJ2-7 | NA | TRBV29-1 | CSVASASGDEQYF | TGCAGCGTTGCTTCCGCTTCGGGGGACGAGCAGTACTTC
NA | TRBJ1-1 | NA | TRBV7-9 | CASRKDSTEAFF | TGTGCCAGCAGGAAGGACAGCACTGAAGCTTTCTTT
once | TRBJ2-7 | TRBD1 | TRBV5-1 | CASSFGRDRSYEQYF | TGCGCCAGCAGCTTTGGACGGGACAGGTCCTACGAGCAGTACTTC
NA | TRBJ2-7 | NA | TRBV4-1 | CASSQGRGGYEQYF | TGCGCCAGCAGCCAAGGACGGGGAGGCTACGAGCAGTACTTC
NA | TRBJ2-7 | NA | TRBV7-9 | CASSLPQGPAYEQYF | TGTGCCAGCAGCTTGCCACAGGGCCCAGCCTACGAGCAGTACTTC
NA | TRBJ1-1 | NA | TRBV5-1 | CASSSPGENTEAFF | TGCGCCAGCAGCTCACCGGGGGAAAACACTGAAGCTTTCTTT
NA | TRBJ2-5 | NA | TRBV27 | CASSLIGGQETQYF | TGTGCCAGCAGTTTAATCGGGGGTCAAGAGACCCAGTACTTC
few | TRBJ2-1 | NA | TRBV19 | CASSPGGLHEQFF | TGTGCCAGTAGCCCTGGGGGTCTTCATGAGCAGTTCTTC
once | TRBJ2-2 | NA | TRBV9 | CASTGGDTGELFF | TGTGCCAGCACCGGGGGAGACACCGGGGAGCTGTTTTTT